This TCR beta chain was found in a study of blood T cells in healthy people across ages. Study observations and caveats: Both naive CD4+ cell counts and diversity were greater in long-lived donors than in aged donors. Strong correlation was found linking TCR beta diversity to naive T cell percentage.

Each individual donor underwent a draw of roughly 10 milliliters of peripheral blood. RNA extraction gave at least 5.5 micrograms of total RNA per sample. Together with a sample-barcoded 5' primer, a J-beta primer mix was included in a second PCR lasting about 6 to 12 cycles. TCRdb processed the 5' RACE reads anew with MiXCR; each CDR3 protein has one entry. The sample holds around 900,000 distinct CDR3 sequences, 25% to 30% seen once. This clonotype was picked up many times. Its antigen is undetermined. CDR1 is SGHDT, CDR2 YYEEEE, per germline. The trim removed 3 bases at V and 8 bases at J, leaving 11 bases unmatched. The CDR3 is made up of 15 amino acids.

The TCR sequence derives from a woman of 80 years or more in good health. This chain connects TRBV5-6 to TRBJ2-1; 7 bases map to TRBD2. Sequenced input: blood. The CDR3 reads CASSSTGGGRDEQFF. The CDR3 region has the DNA TGTGCCAGCAGCTCAACCGGCGGGGGTCGGGATGAGCAGTTCTTC.